This is a list of T cell receptor beta chains from one sample in a study of blood T cells in healthy people across ages. A single record per CDR3 protein comes from TCRdb applying MiXCR to the 5' RACE reads. The profile shows hundreds of thousands of distinct CDR3 sequences, roughly 47% of them singletons. Source material: blood. These TCRs come from a woman aged 60-70 years in good health. The CDR3 runs from the conserved cysteine through the conserved F or W. Each record gives: clone size, D gene, J gene, V gene, CDR3 DNA, CDR3 protein. The D gene is left open where the match is weak. Expanded clones get a size class; other rows say once, few or many, or leave the size out.

abundance: few; d_gene: NA; j_gene: TRBJ2-1; v_gene: TRBV7-7; CDR3nt: TGTGCTAGCAGCCCCGGGGAGAACAATGAGCAGTTCTTC; CDR3aa: CASSPGENNEQFF
abundance: NA; d_gene: NA; j_gene: TRBJ2-5; v_gene: TRBV7-3; CDR3nt: TGTGCCAGCAGCTTAAATAGTGGCGGACCCCAAGAGACCCAGTACTTC; CDR3aa: CASSLNSGGPQETQYF
abundance: NA; d_gene: NA; j_gene: TRBJ2-5; v_gene: TRBV7-9; CDR3nt: TGTGCCAGCAGCAAGGTGCGAGAGACCCAGTACTTC; CDR3aa: CASSKVRETQYF
abundance: NA; d_gene: TRBD1; j_gene: TRBJ1-2; v_gene: TRBV20-1; CDR3nt: TGCAGTGCCCAACAACAGGGGGCTTTTGGCTACACCTTC; CDR3aa: CSAQQQGAFGYTF
abundance: few; d_gene: TRBD1; j_gene: TRBJ1-5; v_gene: TRBV29-1; CDR3nt: TGCAGCGTCGTGGACAGGGCCAGCAATCAGCCCCAGCATTTT; CDR3aa: CSVVDRASNQPQHF
abundance: many; d_gene: TRBD2; j_gene: TRBJ2-3; v_gene: TRBV9; CDR3nt: TGTGCCAGCAGCGTAGTCGGGGGGGCCAGGGATACGCAGTATTTT; CDR3aa: CASSVVGGARDTQYF
abundance: many; d_gene: NA; j_gene: TRBJ1-2; v_gene: TRBV12-3/TRBV12-4; CDR3nt: TGTGCCAGCAGTTTGGCAGGGGTCGGCAACTATGGCTACACCTTC; CDR3aa: CASSLAGVGNYGYTF
abundance: many; d_gene: TRBD2; j_gene: TRBJ2-1; v_gene: TRBV20-1; CDR3nt: TGCAGTGCTAGATCATGGGTAGCGGGGGAGAACAATGAGCAGTTCTTC; CDR3aa: CSARSWVAGENNEQFF
abundance: NA; d_gene: TRBD2; j_gene: TRBJ2-1; v_gene: TRBV7-6; CDR3nt: TGTGCCAGCAGCTTAGGCGGGCTAGCGGGAGTTGATAGGCAGTTCTTC; CDR3aa: CASSLGGLAGVDRQFF
abundance: NA; d_gene: NA; j_gene: TRBJ2-7; v_gene: TRBV7-9; CDR3nt: TGTGCCAGCAGCTTAAAACAGGGTCCCTACGAGCAGTACTTC; CDR3aa: CASSLKQGPYEQYF
abundance: NA; d_gene: TRBD1; j_gene: TRBJ2-1; v_gene: TRBV6-1; CDR3nt: TGTGCCAGCAGTACCGTCGGGACAGGGTTGGGGTCGGTCGATGAGCAGTTCTTC; CDR3aa: CASSTVGTGLGSVDEQFF
abundance: NA; d_gene: TRBD2; j_gene: TRBJ2-1; v_gene: TRBV20-1; CDR3nt: TGCAGTGCTTCCAAGGGAGCGGGGGGAAATGAGCAGTTCTTC; CDR3aa: CSASKGAGGNEQFF
abundance: NA; d_gene: TRBD2; j_gene: TRBJ2-5; v_gene: TRBV6-6; CDR3nt: TGTGCCATCGCCAAAACTAGCGATCAAGAGACCCAGTACTTC; CDR3aa: CAIAKTSDQETQYF
abundance: few; d_gene: NA; j_gene: TRBJ2-1; v_gene: TRBV5-1; CDR3nt: TGCGCCAGCAGCGAACAGATCCCCCCTATGAATGAGCAGTTCTTC; CDR3aa: CASSEQIPPMNEQFF
abundance: NA; d_gene: NA; j_gene: TRBJ1-1; v_gene: TRBV29-1; CDR3nt: TGCAGCGTTGTGAGCCTTAGAAACACTGAAGCTTTCTTT; CDR3aa: CSVVSLRNTEAFF
abundance: NA; d_gene: NA; j_gene: TRBJ2-2; v_gene: TRBV11-2; CDR3nt: TGTGCCAGCAGCCGGAACATGGGCACCGGGGAGCTGTTTTTT; CDR3aa: CASSRNMGTGELFF
abundance: NA; d_gene: TRBD1; j_gene: TRBJ1-6; v_gene: TRBV6-5; CDR3nt: TGTGCCAGCAGAACAGGGGTCGATAATTCACCCCTCCACTTT; CDR3aa: CASRTGVDNSPLHF
abundance: NA; d_gene: NA; j_gene: TRBJ1-6; v_gene: TRBV20-1; CDR3nt: TGCAGTGCTAACGGGGTTAGGAATTCACCCCTCCACTTT; CDR3aa: CSANGVRNSPLHF
abundance: NA; d_gene: NA; j_gene: TRBJ2-2; v_gene: TRBV11-2; CDR3nt: TGTGCCAGCAGCGGAGGTGGAGGGTATCCCGGGGAGCTGTTTTTT; CDR3aa: CASSGGGGYPGELFF
abundance: few; d_gene: TRBD2; j_gene: TRBJ2-7; v_gene: TRBV20-1; CDR3nt: TGCAGTGAGCAGACTAGCGGGAGCTCCTACGAGCAGTACTTC; CDR3aa: CSEQTSGSSYEQYF
abundance: NA; d_gene: NA; j_gene: TRBJ2-5; v_gene: TRBV11-3; CDR3nt: TGTGCCAGCAGCTCGAGGGGTCATCGAGAGACCCAGTACTTC; CDR3aa: CASSSRGHRETQYF
abundance: NA; d_gene: TRBD2; j_gene: TRBJ2-3; v_gene: TRBV29-1; CDR3nt: TGCAGCTTACGGACTAGCGGGGGGAATACAGATACGCAGTATTTT; CDR3aa: CSLRTSGGNTDTQYF
abundance: NA; d_gene: TRBD2; j_gene: TRBJ2-2; v_gene: TRBV7-2; CDR3nt: TGTGCCAGCAGCTTAAACAGCGGGGCGAACACCGGGGAGCTGTTTTTT; CDR3aa: CASSLNSGANTGELFF
abundance: NA; d_gene: NA; j_gene: TRBJ2-1; v_gene: TRBV7-2; CDR3nt: TGTGCCAGCAGCTTAAGGGAGGGGGACTCCTACAATGAGCGGTTCTTC; CDR3aa: CASSLREGDSYNERFF
abundance: few; d_gene: NA; j_gene: TRBJ2-6; v_gene: TRBV20-1; CDR3nt: TGCAGTGCTAGAGATAGTCCCTCTGGGGCCAACGTCCTGACTTTC; CDR3aa: CSARDSPSGANVLTF
abundance: NA; d_gene: NA; j_gene: TRBJ1-5; v_gene: TRBV20-1; CDR3nt: TGCAGTGCTCGGCCTGGGACAAGAAATCAGCCCCAGCATTTT; CDR3aa: CSARPGTRNQPQHF
abundance: NA; d_gene: NA; j_gene: TRBJ2-7; v_gene: TRBV7-2; CDR3nt: TGTGCCAGCAGCTTAGCCCATTACGAGCAGTACTTC; CDR3aa: CASSLAHYEQYF
abundance: few; d_gene: TRBD2; j_gene: TRBJ2-1; v_gene: TRBV7-3; CDR3nt: TGTGCCAGCAGCCCCTTTGCTAGCGGGAGCAATGAGCAGTTCTTC; CDR3aa: CASSPFASGSNEQFF
abundance: NA; d_gene: NA; j_gene: TRBJ1-2; v_gene: TRBV7-2; CDR3nt: TGTGCCAGCAGCTTAGGGGGGTATCGCGGCTACACCTTC; CDR3aa: CASSLGGYRGYTF
abundance: many; d_gene: TRBD2; j_gene: TRBJ2-3; v_gene: TRBV29-1; CDR3nt: TGCAGCGTTGACCCGGGACTAGCGGGCACAGATACGCAGTATTTT; CDR3aa: CSVDPGLAGTDTQYF
abundance: few; d_gene: NA; j_gene: TRBJ2-5; v_gene: TRBV2; CDR3nt: TGTGCCAGCAGTTTTTATCTCGAAGAGACCCAGTACTTC; CDR3aa: CASSFYLEETQYF
abundance: NA; d_gene: NA; j_gene: TRBJ2-4; v_gene: TRBV19; CDR3nt: TGTGCCACAGAAGACAGGCTAGCCAAAAACATTCAGTACTTC; CDR3aa: CATEDRLAKNIQYF
abundance: NA; d_gene: NA; j_gene: TRBJ2-2; v_gene: TRBV6-5; CDR3nt: TGTGCCAGCAGAGACGTCACCGGGGAGCTGTTTTTT; CDR3aa: CASRDVTGELFF
abundance: few; d_gene: TRBD2; j_gene: TRBJ2-7; v_gene: TRBV20-1; CDR3nt: TGCAGTGCTAGAGTAGTCACAGTAGCGGGAGCCCATTCCTACAATGAGCAGTACTTC; CDR3aa: CSARVVTVAGAHSYNEQYF
abundance: NA; d_gene: TRBD2; j_gene: TRBJ2-3; v_gene: TRBV29-1; CDR3nt: TGCAGCGTTCGAGGCGGGAGTTCAGATACGCAGTATTTT; CDR3aa: CSVRGGSSDTQYF
abundance: NA; d_gene: TRBD1; j_gene: TRBJ2-2; v_gene: TRBV15; CDR3nt: TGTGCCACCAGAGCCGAAGGGACAGGGACCGGGGAGCTGTTTTTT; CDR3aa: CATRAEGTGTGELFF
abundance: NA; d_gene: NA; j_gene: TRBJ1-5; v_gene: TRBV12-3/TRBV12-4; CDR3nt: TGTGCCAGCAGCTCCGCAGGGTTTAGCAATCAGCCCCAGCATTTT; CDR3aa: CASSSAGFSNQPQHF
abundance: few; d_gene: TRBD2; j_gene: TRBJ2-7; v_gene: TRBV25-1; CDR3nt: TGTGCCAGCAGTGTTAGCGGGTCCGTCTCCTACGAGCAGTACTTC; CDR3aa: CASSVSGSVSYEQYF